The 32 T cell receptor beta chains below all came from one sample that was sequenced in a study of T-cell memory formation after mild COVID-19. Each CDR3 protein gets one entry after TCRdb re-called the 5' RACE reads with MiXCR. In the table there are approximately 89,000 distinct CDR3 sequences, roughly 13% of which are singletons. The sample comprised PBMCs or a T cell subset sorted from them (not recorded which). The receptors stem from a young man who had mild COVID-19 (a few samples of this study predate the infection). Cell type and time point are not known.

This clonotype was observed a handful of times. The chain combines TRBV5-8 with TRBJ1-2; D unclear. Looked up from germline, CDR1 is SGHTS and CDR2 is YDEGEE. The CDR3 has 15 residues. Trimming removed 4 bases at V and 2 bases at J, with 15 bases between. The CDR3 coding sequence is TGTGCCAGCAGCCTAGTGACAACCGGGAACTATGGCTACACCTTC. This codes for CASSLVTTGNYGYTF.

This chain uses TRBV7-2 with TRBJ2-5; D unclear. The germline V gene encodes CDR1 SGHTA and CDR2 FQGNSA. The germline V and J ends were trimmed by 2 bases and 0 bases, with 13 bases remaining between them. The CDR3 is made up of 16 amino acids. CDR3 residues: CASSLSHGLYQETQYF. The CDR3 DNA follows: TGTGCCAGCAGCTTATCCCACGGCCTGTACCAAGAGACCCAGTACTTC.

In its sample, this clonotype was seen a few times. V gene TRBV9 combines with J gene TRBJ2-7; D possibly matches TRBD1 or TRBD2 (5 bases each). CDR1 and CDR2 (germline): SGDLS, YYNGEE. This CDR3 contains 16 residues. The V end was cut by 3 bases, the J end by 0 bases, with 16 bases between. CDR3 sequence: CASSDNPGAGSYEQYF. The CDR3 nucleotides read TGTGCCAGCAGCGATAATCCCGGGGCGGGCTCCTACGAGCAGTACTTC.

J is TRBJ2-3 and V is TRBV4-3; no reliable D call. V was pared by 2 bases and J by 2 bases, with 5 bases between. Germline V gene data show CDR1 as LGHNA and CDR2 as YSLEER. The CDR3 runs to 13 residues. The CDR3 nucleotides read TGCGCCAGCAGCCAATCGCCCACAGATACGCAGTATTTT. It translates to CASSQSPTDTQYF.

This clonotype was detected only a few times. This chain joins TRBV29-1 and TRBJ2-7; weak D call: TRBD1 (5 bases). CDR3 length: 13 amino acids. V lost 1 base, J lost 1 base, and 8 bases lay in between. The V gene's germline CDR1 is SQVTM and CDR2 ANQGSEA. DNA for the CDR3: TGCAGCGTTGAAGGGGGCCTATCCTACGAGCAGTACTTC. Its protein product is CSVEGGLSYEQYF.

The chain recombines TRBV7-9 with TRBJ2-1; D could derive from TRBD1 or TRBD2 (5 bases each). The germline V and J ends were trimmed by 5 bases and 4 bases, with 15 bases remaining between them. The germline CDR1 and CDR2 sequences are SEHNR and FQNEAQ (reference sequence). The CDR3 covers 15 residues. CDR3 in DNA: TGTGCCAGCAGCGGACCGGGACGGAGGTACAATGAGCAGTTCTTC. Its translation is CASSGPGRRYNEQFF.

The chain couples TRBV4-2 to TRBJ2-7; D is uncertain. Germline CDR1 and CDR2: LGHNA and YNFKEQ. V lost 1 base, J lost 6 bases, and 19 bases lay in between. The CDR3 is made up of 16 amino acids. Written as DNA, the CDR3 is TGTGCCAGCAGCCAAGGAATCTATACAGTTGCGTCCGAGCAGTACTTC. This sequence encodes CASSQGIYTVASEQYF.

The chain carries TRBV11-2 and TRBJ2-1; D unclear. The germline V gene encodes CDR1 SGHAT and CDR2 FQNNGV. V was clipped by 1 base and J by 8 bases, with 9 bases between them. The CDR3 sequence is 13 residues long. CDR3 region: CASSLVPGDEQFF. CDR3 nucleotides: TGTGCCAGCAGCTTAGTCCCTGGGGATGAGCAGTTCTTC.

This clonotype was found many times. V usage is TRBV6-5 and J usage is TRBJ1-2; 7 bases agree with TRBD1. The germline CDR1 and CDR2 sequences are MNHEY and SVGAGI. The CDR3 contains 13 residues. J lost 10 bases, V lost 5 bases, and 10 bases had no gene match. In DNA form, the CDR3 reads TGTGCCAGCAGTCAGACAGGGTTCGGGTCCTACACCTTC. This codes for CASSQTGFGSYTF.

There are many counts of this clonotype. The chain couples TRBV5-1 to TRBJ2-5; D is uncertain. From germline, CDR1 is SGHRS and CDR2 YFSETQ. The V gene lost 0 bases and the J gene lost 5 bases, with 5 bases spanning the gap. The length of the CDR3 is 12 residues. In DNA form, the CDR3 reads TGCGCCAGCAGCTTGGACGGGGAGACCCAGTACTTC. Its translation is CASSLDGETQYF.

V usage is TRBV29-1 and J usage is TRBJ1-2, with no clear D. The CDR3 sequence is 14 residues long. The V end was cut by 6 bases, the J end by 0 bases, with 14 bases between. Germline loops: CDR1 SQVTM, CDR2 ANQGSEA. CDR3 in DNA: TGCAGCGTGGTCGAACACCGGACTAACTATGGCTACACCTTC. Translated, it gives CSVVEHRTNYGYTF.

The chain combines TRBV7-8 with TRBJ2-3; 9 bases line up with TRBD2. The CDR3 is 14 residues long. Germline CDR1 and CDR2: SGHVS and FQNEAQ. The V and J ends lost 3 bases and 3 bases, in that order; junction bases with no gene match: 1. As DNA, the CDR3 is TGTGCCAGCAGCTTGGGACTAGCAACAGATACGCAGTATTTT. It translates to CASSLGLATDTQYF.

V and J are TRBV7-8 and TRBJ2-1, with D possibly TRBD1 on 6 matching bases. Germline CDR1 and CDR2: SGHVS and FQNEAQ. The CDR3 contains 15 residues. Trimming shortened V by 6 bases and J by 0 bases, and 12 bases separated the two germline ends. The CDR3 here is CASRETGSSYNEQFF. CDR3 coding DNA: TGTGCCAGCAGAGAAACAGGGAGCTCCTACAATGAGCAGTTCTTC.

This clonotype has just a few counts. Sequence at one end of the junction differs from germline and may be a read error. CDR3 protein: CASSQTAANRKGSF. CDR3 nucleotides: TGCGCCAGCAGCCAAACGGCAGCAAACCGCAAAGGGTCCTTT. The chain combines TRBV4-1 with TRBJ1-1; D unclear. This CDR3 comprises 14 residues. Germline V gene sequence: CDR1 MGHRA, CDR2 YSYEKL.

This clonotype turned up a few times. This chain joins TRBV11-2 and TRBJ1-2; D unclear. V gave up 5 bases and J gave up 4 bases, with 17 bases separating them. The germline gives CDR1 SGHAT, CDR2 FQNNGV. This CDR3 has 15 amino acids. The CDR3 nucleotides read TGTGCCAGCAGCCAAGGAGTCGAACGACTCTATGGCTACACCTTC. Protein product: CASSQGVERLYGYTF. Supplemented by reference TRBV11-2 and TRBJ1-2, the full variable domain reads EAGVAQSPRYKIIEKRQSVAFWCNPISGHATLYWYQQILGQGPKLLIQFQNNGVVDDSQLPKDRFSAERLKGVDSTLKIQPAKLEDSAVYLCASSQGVERLYGYTFGSGTRLTVV.

Ten or more counts support this clonotype. V is TRBV12-3 or TRBV12-4 and J is TRBJ1-2; no clear D. Deletions cut 7 bases from V and 4 bases from J, with 10 bases between. This CDR3 region has 12 residues. The CDR3 bases are TGTGCCAGCACTTGGGGTGTCTATGGCTACACCTTC. Encoded protein: CASTWGVYGYTF.

This clonotype appeared many times. The V and J genes are TRBV19 and TRBJ2-1; D possibly matches TRBD1 or TRBD2 (5 bases each). Germline V gene lookup returns CDR1 LNHDA and CDR2 SQIVND (reference sequence). V lost 5 bases, J lost 9 bases, and 14 bases lay in between. This CDR3 is 13 amino acids long. The CDR3 here is CASSPGGIAEQFF. CDR3 bases: TGTGCCAGTAGTCCTGGGGGTATCGCTGAGCAGTTCTTC.

This clonotype was observed at least ten times. The chain recombines TRBV12-3 or TRBV12-4 with TRBJ2-1; 7 bases agree with TRBD2. The CDR3 totals 14 residues. V lost 5 bases to trimming and J lost 9 bases; unmatched junction nucleotides: 10. The chain's CDR3 is CASSPPGEGGEQFF. CDR3 sequence (DNA): TGTGCCAGCAGTCCTCCGGGGGAGGGCGGTGAGCAGTTCTTC.

This clonotype was counted between two and nine times. V gene TRBV12-3 or TRBV12-4 combines with J gene TRBJ1-1; D not certain. Trimming pared 6 bases from V and 4 bases from J, leaving 6 bases between. CDR3 size: 11 residues. The CDR3 reads CASRDGTEAFF. The CDR3 nucleotides are TGTGCCAGCAGGGATGGCACTGAAGCTTTCTTT.

The CDR3 DNA follows: TGCGCCAGCAGCCAAGATAGAGGGAGGGACTGCTACGAGCAGTACTTC. This codes for CASSQDRGRDCYEQYF. This sequence joins TRBV4-3 and TRBJ2-7, with TRBD2 matching 7 bases. This CDR3 has 16 residues. The germline gives CDR1 LGHNA, CDR2 YSLEER. Losses at the gene ends were 0 bases for V and 3 bases for J; bases not matched to a gene: 8.

This clonotype was counted a few times. V is TRBV18 and J is TRBJ2-5; TRBD2 aligns across 8 bases. The CDR3 length is 15 residues. Looked up from germline, CDR1 is KGHSH and CDR2 is LQKENI. V shed 6 bases and J 3 bases; nucleotides not matched to a gene: 9. CDR3 coding DNA: TGTGCCAGCTCCTACTCACCGGGACTAGAAGAGACCCAGTACTTC. Amino acid sequence: CASSYSPGLEETQYF. Drawing the rest from reference TRBV18 and TRBJ2-5, the complete variable domain is NAGVMQNPRHLVRRRGQEARLRCSPMKGHSHVYWYRQLPEEGLKFMVYLQKENIIDESGMPKERFSAEFPKEGPSILRIQQVVRGDSAAYFCASSYSPGLEETQYFGPGTRLLVL.

This rearrangement joins TRBV6-5 to TRBJ2-5; TRBD2 agrees at 7 bases. This CDR3 is built from 13 residues. Germline CDR1 MNHEY, CDR2 SVGAGI. J gave up 5 bases and V 2 bases, and 2 bases lay outside the gene matches. DNA of the CDR3: TGTGCCAGCAGTTACAGCGGGGTGGAGACCCAGTACTTC. Its translation is CASSYSGVETQYF.

This chain links TRBV23-1 with TRBJ2-2; tentative D call: TRBD1 (5 bases). TRBV23-1 is recorded as an ORF, its role being uncertain. V lost 1 base to trimming and J lost 3 bases, with 15 bases between them. The CDR3 is made up of 17 amino acids. CDR3 loop: CASSQFSGKGDTGELFF. CDR3 coding DNA: TGCGCCAGCAGTCAATTTTCTGGGAAAGGGGACACCGGGGAGCTGTTTTTT.

The rearrangement joins TRBV6-2 or TRBV6-3 to TRBJ2-2; 7 positions match TRBD2. The germline V gene has CDR1 MNHEY and CDR2 SVGEGT. V was clipped by 7 bases and J by 0 bases; unmatched bases: 14. The CDR3 is made up of 18 amino acids. CDR3 in amino acids: CASKPLARVNANTGELFF. CDR3 nucleotides: TGTGCCAGCAAACCACTAGCGAGGGTAAACGCGAACACCGGGGAGCTGTTTTTT.

The sample holds a few counts of this clonotype. The chain couples TRBV20-1 to TRBJ2-1; TRBD1 matches 7 bases. CDR1 and CDR2 (germline): DFQATT, SNEGSKA (reference sequence). With V trimmed by 1 base and J by 8 bases, 5 bases remained unmatched. The CDR3 is 13 amino acids. CDR3 amino acids: CSARGDREHEQFF. Here the CDR3 DNA reads TGCAGTGCTAGAGGTGACAGGGAACATGAGCAGTTCTTC.

The chain's CDR3 is CAISESYATNEKLFF. CDR3 nucleotides: TGTGCCATCAGTGAGTCTTATGCAACTAATGAAAAACTGTTTTTT. The J gene is TRBJ1-4, the V gene TRBV10-3; D not resolved. This CDR3 spans 15 amino acids. The V gene's germline CDR1 is ENHRY and CDR2 SYGVKD. V was clipped by 0 bases and J by 0 bases, with 5 bases between them.

J is TRBJ1-1 and V is TRBV19; 8 positions agree with TRBD1. From germline, CDR1 is LNHDA and CDR2 SQIVND (reference sequence). This CDR3 comprises 11 residues. Here the CDR3 DNA reads TGTGGGGCGGGACAGGACACTGAAGCTTTCTTT. This codes for CGAGQDTEAFF.

This clonotype appeared once. This chain connects TRBV20-1 to TRBJ2-7; possible D gene TRBD2, 5 bases. The CDR3 consists of 13 residues. Germline V gives CDR1 DFQATT, CDR2 SNEGSKA (reference sequence). V was cut by 1 base and J by 2 bases, with 9 bases left in between. The CDR3 sequence: CSARGGLAYEQYF. DNA for the CDR3: TGCAGTGCTAGAGGAGGGTTGGCCTACGAGCAGTACTTC.

This clonotype was picked up a small number of times. This chain uses TRBV9 with TRBJ1-1; D unclear. V lost 0 bases, J lost 6 bases, and 6 bases lay in between. Per the germline V gene, CDR1 is SGDLS and CDR2 is YYNGEE. There are 12 residues in the CDR3. CDR3 DNA sequence: TGTGCCAGCAGCGTAGAGGGTCCTGAAGCTTTCTTT. The encoded protein is CASSVEGPEAFF.

Only a few counts were recorded for this clonotype. The chain is built from TRBV12-3 or TRBV12-4 and TRBJ2-7, with D perhaps TRBD1 (5 bases). Trimming removed 9 bases at V and 4 bases at J, with 16 bases between. This CDR3 region has 13 residues. CDR3 sequence (DNA): TGTGCCAGTTCCCAAGGGGTTTTGTACGAGCAGTACTTC. Protein sequence: CASSQGVLYEQYF.

The V gene is TRBV7-9, the J gene TRBJ1-5; tentatively, D is TRBD1 (6 bases). The ends were cut back, 5 bases at V and 5 bases at J, with 13 bases in the middle. From germline, CDR1 is SEHNR and CDR2 FQNEAQ (reference sequence). The CDR3 loop spans 14 amino acids. The CDR3 region has the DNA TGTGCCAGCAGCCAAGCAGGGGAGGATCAGCCCCAGCATTTT. Amino acid sequence: CASSQAGEDQPQHF.

CDR3 sequence reads: CASSRQSSGNTIYF. CDR3 coding DNA: TGCGCCAGCAGTCGACAGAGCTCTGGAAACACCATATATTTT. This sequence joins TRBV4-1 and TRBJ1-3; TRBD1 might be the D (5 bases). CDR1 and CDR2 (germline): MGHRA, YSYEKL. V lost 6 bases, J lost 0 bases, and 9 bases lay in between. The CDR3 runs 14 residues.